Given below is one T cell receptor (beta chain) in context. No cognate antigen has been identified for it. No much larger clonotype is one base removed from it; base qualities were not supplied. TCRbeta CDR3 regions were amplified from genomic DNA by means of the immunoSEQ Assay, a bias-controlled multiplex PCR. Per the original workflow: Within the assay, amplification of reference gene primers was used to estimate how many nucleated cells each sample contained. To quantify the absolute abundance of each unique TCRbeta CDR3 rearrangement, sequence reads were collapsed and filtered. For each sample, productive Simpson clonality was calculated as the square root of Simpson's diversity index over productive rearrangements. What TCRdb holds here is the immuneACCESS table cut down to in-frame rearrangements. Part of the clones is not present; checked against another copy, under half of the missing clones reflect an unresolved V gene, and the others are unexplained. V, J and clone size reflect that table, while D and trimming were determined from the DNA. The sample includes 100,000 or so clones, with around 87% observed a single time. Under 14% of the sample is in the top ten clones.

The data are from a study of blood T cell repertoires in COVID-19 (dated by TCRdb to about 2020). Broadly, across the study: Collaborator samples came from the United States, Italy and Spain and covered acute and convalescent phases of COVID-19. The material from the prospective study consisted of cDNA or gDNA derived from T cells, B-cell-depleted T cells, or PBMCs. Subjects who had been exposed to COVID-19, were actively infected with it, or had recovered from it provided the deeply sampled blood TCRbeta repertoires that made up the dataset. The repertoires were released in a freely available public database intended as a resource for research on the immune response to SARS-CoV-2. Samples were obtained from the ongoing ImmuneRACE study (first 160 participants) and from about 1,300 subjects provided by 6 global collaborators. The sample metadata nearly always contained a de-identified subject ID, COVID-19 status, age in years and sex. Where available, HLA class I and class II types were obtained from metadata supplied by the sample provider rather than from assay-based typing.

Summary of the overall study and its limitations: How much clinical and demographic metadata was included differed by source and by participant, and the metadata was provided uncurated.

Collaborating institutions collected whole blood in K2EDTA tubes following their own protocols. For TCRbeta analysis, collaborator samples were shipped as frozen whole blood, as isolated PBMCs, or as DNA extracted from either sample type. The germline V gene (reference sequence) sets CDR1 to GTSNPN and CDR2 to SVGIG. The V end gives up 3 bases and the J end 6 bases, leaving 4 bases in the junction not matched to a gene. Spanning cysteine to phenylalanine, the CDR3 consists of 14 amino acids. Only the CDR3 portion is preserved as DNA: 42 bases, with reading frame beginning at the first base. The sequence is built from TRBV30 and TRBJ2-3; TRBD1 aligns with 12 central bases. The sequence came from a woman in her thirties with acute or convalescent COVID-19. Sequenced input: peripheral blood. The nucleotide sequence reads as follows: TGTGCCTGGAGCTCGGGACAGGGGGCGGATACGCAGTATTTT. Its protein product is CAWSSGQGADTQYF.